The rows below give T cell receptor beta chains drawn from one sample of a study of T cell responses to AZD1222 COVID-19 vaccine. The table came from immunoSEQ multiplex PCR; TCRdb's copy has only in-frame clones and leaves some out. Seen here are around 78,000 clones, roughly 90% observed once, and the top ten hold over 1.2%. This sample comprised peripheral blood, obtained 28 days after the second AZD1222 dose. The receptor set was obtained from an adult who received the AZD1222 COVID-19 vaccine. The CDR3 runs from the conserved cysteine through the conserved F or W. D genes are given only for firm matches. Some rows have no size entry. The others give once, few or many, or a class for an expanded clone.

TRBJ2-2 once TRBV3-1/TRBV3-2 TRBD1 TGTGCCAGCAGCCAACATACAGGGGCGAACACCGGGGAGCTGTTTTTT CASSQHTGANTGELFF
TRBJ2-1 - TRBV4-1 TRBD2 TGCGCCAGCAGCCCCGGGACTAGCGGGGAGGGGGGGTACAATGAGCAGTTCTTC CASSPGTSGEGGYNEQFF
TRBJ1-2 - TRBV28 TRBD1 TGTGCCAGCAGTTTATCCGACAGGGGGCGCTATGGCTACACCTTC CASSLSDRGRYGYTF
TRBJ2-1 few TRBV10-3 - TGTGCCATCACAGGTAGCTCCTACAATGAGCAGTTCTTC CAITGSSYNEQFF
TRBJ2-5 once TRBV4-1 - TGCGCCAGCAGCCAAGCAGGGACCCCAACAGGGACCCAGTACTTC CASSQAGTPTGTQYF
TRBJ1-6 - TRBV5-1 - TGCGCCAGCAGCCCAACTACCGGGAACGATTCACCCCTCCACTTT CASSPTTGNDSPLHF
TRBJ1-1 - TRBV5-1 TRBD1 TGCGCCAGCAGCTCCCGGACAGGGGAATTCTACACTGAAGCTTTCTTT CASSSRTGEFYTEAFF
TRBJ1-5 - TRBV19 TRBD1 TGTGCCAGTACCCCCCCGGGACAGGGTCTGGGGCCCCAGCATTTT CASTPPGQGLGPQHF
TRBJ1-1 - TRBV27 - TGTGCCAGCAGCCCCTCCGGGGGGACTGAAGCTTTCTTT CASSPSGGTEAFF
TRBJ2-5 - TRBV9 - TGTGCCAGCAGCGCCGGAAGGGTGGAGACCCAGTACTTC CASSAGRVETQYF
TRBJ1-3 - TRBV6-5 - TGTGCCAGCACAAGACAGTTAACCTCTGGAAACACCATATATTTT CASTRQLTSGNTIYF
TRBJ1-2 - TRBV21-1 - TGTGCCAGCAGCCTTCAGAGCAGGTATTTGGGCTACACCTTC CASSLQSRYLGYTF
TRBJ1-5 - TRBV18 TRBD1 TGTGCCAGCTCAGGGGACAGGGCTCAGCCCCAGCATTTT CASSGDRAQPQHF
TRBJ1-2 - TRBV30 - TGTGCCTGGTCCACAGGGTATTCGCGGGGCTACACCTTC CAWSTGYSRGYTF
TRBJ1-5 - TRBV7-2 - TGTGCCAGCAGCTCCCGCGGACGAGGGGGGGAGACGCCCCAGCATTTT CASSSRGRGGETPQHF
TRBJ2-7 - TRBV27 TRBD1 TGTGCCAGCAGATACGGGACAGAACTGTCTTACGAGCAGTACTTC CASRYGTELSYEQYF
TRBJ2-5 once TRBV5-4 TRBD1 TGTGCCAGCAGTTTGGGGGACAGGGGGCTTGGAGCGAACAAAGAGACCCAGTACTTC CASSLGDRGLGANKETQYF
TRBJ1-5 - TRBV2 - TGTGCCAGCAGCTCCGGGGCGGGGCTTGGCCAGCCCCAGCATTTT CASSSGAGLGQPQHF
TRBJ1-6 - TRBV5-6 - TGTGCCAGCAGCTTGGGGAATTCACCCCTCCACTTT CASSLGNSPLHF
TRBJ1-2 - TRBV6-1 - TGTGCCAGCAGTGAAGACCCCAAGGGGCTGGGATATGGCTACACCTTC CASSEDPKGLGYGYTF
TRBJ1-2 - TRBV6-5 TRBD1 TGTGCCAGCAGTTTCCGGGACAGGGGTTACTATGGCTACACCTTC CASSFRDRGYYGYTF
TRBJ1-1 - TRBV28 - TGTGCCAGCAGTACAGGGACACGGAACACTGAAGCTTTCTTT CASSTGTRNTEAFF
TRBJ2-7 once TRBV25-1 TRBD2 TGTGCCAGCAGGAGCACTAGCGGGACCTACGAGCAGTACTTC CASRSTSGTYEQYF
TRBJ2-3 - TRBV7-7 - TGTGCCAGCAGCAGGACGGCGACCCTCACAGATACGCAGTATTTT CASSRTATLTDTQYF
TRBJ1-2 few TRBV5-3 TRBD1 TGTGCCAGAAGATCAACAGGGGTCCCCTATGGCTACACCTTC CARRSTGVPYGYTF
TRBJ2-7 - TRBV7-8 - TGTGCCAGCAGCTTGGGACCGCAGAACTACGAGCAGTACTTC CASSLGPQNYEQYF
TRBJ2-1 - TRBV5-1 TRBD1 TGCGCCAGCAGCTTGTGGGGACAGAGCTCCTACAATGAGCAGTTCTTC CASSLWGQSSYNEQFF